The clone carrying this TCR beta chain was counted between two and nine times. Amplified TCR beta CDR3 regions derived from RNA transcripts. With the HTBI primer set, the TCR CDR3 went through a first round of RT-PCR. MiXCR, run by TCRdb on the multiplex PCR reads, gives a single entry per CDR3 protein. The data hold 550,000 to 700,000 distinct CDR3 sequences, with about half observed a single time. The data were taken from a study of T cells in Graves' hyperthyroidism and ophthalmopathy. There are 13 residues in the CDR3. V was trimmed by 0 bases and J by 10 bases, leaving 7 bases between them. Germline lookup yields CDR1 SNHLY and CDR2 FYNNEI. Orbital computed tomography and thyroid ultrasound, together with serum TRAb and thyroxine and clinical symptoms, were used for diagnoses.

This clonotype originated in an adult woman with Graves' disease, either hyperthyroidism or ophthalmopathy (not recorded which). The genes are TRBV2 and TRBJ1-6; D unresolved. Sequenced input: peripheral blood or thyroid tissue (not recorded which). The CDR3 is CASSEAEQSPLHF. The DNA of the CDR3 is TGTGCCAGCAGTGAAGCGGAGCAGTCACCCCTCCACTTT.